Presented here are 8 T cell receptor beta chains from one specimen sequenced in a study of vaccination effects on CD4 cells after COVID-19. Assay: immunoSEQ multiplex PCR; the TCRdb copy retains only in-frame clones and omits some. The sample includes tens of thousands of clones, approximately 80% of them seen just once. Antigen-specific CD4+ T cell clonotypes were called by their expansion after viral peptide-pool culture in ViraFEST. After roughly 11 days in culture, the CD4+ T cells were isolated. No antigen is known for these receptors. The starting material was CD4+ T cells from PBMCs cultured with HCoV-229E spike peptides, obtained before COVID-19 vaccination. Receptors originate from a human donor who received a COVID-19 vaccine.

This sequence joins TRBV19 and TRBJ1-4; unclear D gene. The CDR3 consists of 17 residues. Germline V CDR1 and CDR2: LNHDA, SQIVND (reference sequence). Trimming took 0 bases from V and 0 from J, leaving 11 bases between them. The CDR3 DNA reads as TGTGCCAGTAGTATAGACGGCCGATTTTCAACTAATGAAAAACTGTTTTTT. It specifies CASSIDGRFSTNEKLFF. Full variable domain (rest looked up from reference TRBV19 and TRBJ1-4): DGGITQSPKYLFRKEGQNVTLSCEQNLNHDAMYWYRQDPGQGLRLIYYSQIVNDFQKGDIAEGYSVSREKKESFPLTVTSAQKNPTAFYLCASSIDGRFSTNEKLFFGSGTQLSVL.

This sequence joins TRBV2 and TRBJ2-2; 7 nucleotides line up with TRBD1. Trimming cost V 6 bases and J 2 bases; bases outside gene matches: 6. This CDR3 has 15 residues. Per germline, CDR1 SNHLY and CDR2 FYNNEI. The CDR3 DNA reads as TGTGCCAGCAGAGACAGGGAGCTTAACACCGGGGAGCTGTTTTTT. Translation: CASRDRELNTGELFF.

The chain recombines TRBV3-1 (or the pseudogene TRBV3-2) with TRBJ1-3, with 8 bases aligning to TRBD1. From germline, CDR1 is LGHDT and CDR2 YNNKEL (reference sequence). V was pared by 1 base and J by 4 bases, with 3 bases of the junction left unmatched. The CDR3 has 15 residues. CDR3 in amino acids: CASSQGPGGGNTIYF. In nucleotides, the CDR3 is TGTGCCAGCAGCCAAGGTCCAGGGGGCGGAAACACCATATATTTT.

The genes are TRBV2 and TRBJ2-2; no definite D call. Trimming shortened V by 5 bases and J by 4 bases, and 20 bases separated the two germline ends. This CDR3 contains 17 residues. CDR1 and CDR2 from the germline V gene are SNHLY and FYNNEI. The CDR3 sequence: CASSTGPPKGSTGELFF. Written as DNA, the CDR3 is TGTGCCAGCAGTACTGGGCCCCCCAAGGGTTCCACCGGGGAGCTGTTTTTT.

This chain uses TRBV19 with TRBJ2-4; D is perhaps TRBD1 (6 bases). Germline CDR1 is LNHDA and CDR2 is SQIVND (reference sequence). This CDR3 spans 12 amino acids. Trimming shortened V by 8 bases and J by 5 bases, and 10 bases separated the two germline ends. The CDR3: CASATGENIQYF. DNA for the CDR3: TGTGCCAGTGCGACAGGAGAAAACATTCAGTACTTC.

This chain joins TRBV6-5 and TRBJ1-1, with 10 bases that match TRBD1. CDR3 length: 15 amino acids. Per germline, CDR1 MNHEY and CDR2 SVGAGI. V shed 7 bases and J 4 bases; nucleotides not matched to a gene: 9. CDR3 DNA: TGTGCCAGCAAAGGGGACAGGGGCCATATCACTGAAGCTTTCTTT. Residues: CASKGDRGHITEAFF.

The V call is TRBV18, the J call TRBJ1-2; D uncertain. CDR1 and CDR2 from the germline V gene are KGHSH and LQKENI. V gave up 5 bases and J gave up 11 bases, with 21 bases separating them. CDR3 size: 14 residues. The CDR3 nucleotides read TGTGCCAGCTCAGCCAGTACCAGTGTGTGGTGGTACACCTTC. Translation gives CASSASTSVWWYTF.

The rearrangement joins TRBV2 to TRBJ2-5, with TRBD1 as a possible D gene (6 bases). The germline gives CDR1 SNHLY, CDR2 FYNNEI. V shed 6 bases and J shed 5 bases, with 16 bases lying between them. The CDR3 spans 14 residues. The CDR3 sequence is CASSQEGVRETQYF. The CDR3 DNA sequence: TGTGCCAGCAGCCAAGAGGGGGTTAGGGAGACCCAGTACTTC.